The entry that follows covers one T cell receptor (beta chain) sequence. These data come from a study of shared clonotypes between healthy human individuals. Sequencing was performed with immunoSEQ multiplex PCR; in TCRdb, only in-frame clones are kept and a portion is missing. The sample lists more than 450,000 clones, approximately 79% seen once, with roughly 13% in the top ten. The CDR3 has 14 residues. CDR1 is MDHEN and CDR2 is SYDVKM in the germline V gene. J was trimmed by 6 bases and V by 6 bases; bases with no gene match: 9. The TCR sequence derives from a woman aged 40 to 49 in good health. Some clones in this sample may be carry-over from other donors' samples. Sequencing input: PBMCs. The V and J genes are TRBV28 and TRBJ2-7; TRBD2 matches 9 bases. The CDR3 region is CASRLGTSQPEQYF. The DNA of the CDR3 is TGTGCCAGCAGGCTTGGGACTAGCCAGCCCGAGCAGTACTTC.